Each of the 16 T cell receptor beta chains below was sequenced from the same sample in a study of radiotherapy plus CTLA-4 blockade in lung cancer. TCRdb's table, derived via immunoSEQ multiplex PCR, lists solely in-frame clones and lacks some. The sample records over 60,000 clones, around 87% being singletons. The sequencing here drew on peripheral blood, taken from a patient treated with radiotherapy plus ipilimumab. The origin of the receptors is a human donor with non-small cell lung cancer who had stable disease on radiotherapy plus ipilimumab.

This clone has only one observation. V is TRBV12-2 and J is TRBJ1-3. TRBV12-2 is listed as a pseudogene. The CDR3 has 17 amino acids. CDR3 residues: CASRLRIGRFSGNTIYF. CDR3 DNA sequence: TGTGCAAGTCGCCTTAGAATAGGCCGATTCTCTGGAAACACCATATATTTT.

The chain couples TRBV18 to TRBJ1-2; 9 bases line up with TRBD1. With V trimmed by 2 bases and J by 7 bases, 5 bases remained unmatched. The germline V gene encodes CDR1 KGHSH and CDR2 LQKENI. The CDR3 extends over 14 amino acids. Here the CDR3 reads CASSPKDRGFGYTF. Here the CDR3 DNA reads TGTGCCAGCTCACCAAAGGACAGGGGTTTTGGCTACACCTTC. Drawing the rest from reference TRBV18 and TRBJ1-2, the complete variable domain is NAGVMQNPRHLVRRRGQEARLRCSPMKGHSHVYWYRQLPEEGLKFMVYLQKENIIDESGMPKERFSAEFPKEGPSILRIQQVVRGDSAAYFCASSPKDRGFGYTFGSGTRLTVV.

The CDR3 DNA is TGCGCCAGCAGAGACCCTAGCGGGGCTGCAGATACGCAGTATTTT. Its protein product is CASRDPSGAADTQYF. This chain links TRBV5-1 with TRBJ2-3; 9 positions agree with TRBD2. V was clipped by 5 bases and J by 4 bases; unmatched bases: 8. Germline values: CDR1 SGHRS, CDR2 YFSETQ. This CDR3 has 15 residues.

The chain joins TRBV19 to TRBJ2-7, with 7 bases fitting TRBD1. This CDR3 contains 14 residues. Germline V lookup: CDR1 LNHDA, CDR2 SQIVND (reference sequence). Germline trimming cut 7 bases from V and 4 bases from J; bases unmatched to any gene: 10. This CDR3 is CASNRGDRAYEQYF. In DNA, the CDR3 is TGTGCCAGTAATAGGGGCGACAGGGCGTACGAGCAGTACTTC.

In its sample, this clone was seen once. This chain links TRBV14 with TRBJ2-1; D gene uncertain. Germline CDR1 and CDR2: SGHDN and FVKESK. Trimming stripped 0 bases from V and 10 bases from J, with 10 bases between. The CDR3 has 13 residues. The CDR3 DNA reads TGTGCCAGCAGCCAAGAGCGGCTTACGGAGCAGTTCTTC. This translates into CASSQERLTEQFF.

The J gene is TRBJ1-3, the V gene TRBV7-9; D is unclear. V dropped 0 bases and J dropped 3 bases, with 12 bases sitting between them. Germline CDR1 reads SEHNR; CDR2 reads FQNEAQ (reference sequence). CDR3 length: 16 amino acids. The CDR3 protein is CASSLASGGFGNTIYF. The CDR3 bases are TGTGCCAGCAGCTTAGCGTCGGGAGGTTTTGGAAACACCATATATTTT.

This sequence joins TRBV28 and TRBJ1-2; D not resolved. The germline V and J ends were trimmed by 2 bases and 4 bases, with 11 bases remaining between them. There are 14 residues in the CDR3. The germline V gene encodes CDR1 MDHEN and CDR2 SYDVKM. The CDR3: CASSLVGGGYGYTF. CDR3 sequence (DNA): TGTGCCAGCAGTTTAGTAGGCGGTGGCTATGGCTACACCTTC.

This clone was found a few times. The rearrangement uses TRBV7-9 and TRBJ2-3; the D gene could be TRBD1 or TRBD2 (5 bases each). V lost 4 bases to trimming and J lost 8 bases, with 13 bases between them. The V gene's germline CDR1 is SEHNR and CDR2 FQNEAQ (reference sequence). CDR3 length: 13 residues. The CDR3 sequence is CASSSPGRPTQYF. CDR3 sequence (DNA): TGTGCCAGCAGCTCCCCGGGGCGCCCTACGCAGTATTTT.

In DNA, the CDR3 is TGTGCCAGCAGCTGGCGGACTAAAAACACCGGGGAGCTGTTTTTT. The encoded protein is CASSWRTKNTGELFF. The genes are TRBV7-3 and TRBJ2-2, with D maybe TRBD2 (6 bases). V was shortened by 4 bases and J by 2 bases, with 11 bases between the two germline ends. CDR3 size: 15 residues. The germline CDR1 and CDR2 sequences are SGHTA and FQGTGA.

For the CDR3, the DNA is TGTGCCAGCAGCTTGTGGGATGAGCAGTTCTTC. Translated: CASSLWDEQFF. V is TRBV5-6 and J is TRBJ2-1; D call uncertain. The CDR3 length is 11 residues. Trimming cost V 1 base and J 8 bases, with 4 bases left between them. Germline-derived CDR1 and CDR2 are SGHDT and YYEEEE. Using reference TRBV5-6 and TRBJ2-1 for the parts outside the CDR3, the full variable domain is DAGVTQSPTHLIKTRGQQVTLRCSPKSGHDTVSWYQQALGQGPQFIFQYYEEEERQRGNFPDRFSGHQFPNYSSELNVNALLLGDSALYLCASSLWDEQFFGPGTRLTVL.

V is TRBV5-8 and J is TRBJ2-7; 7 bases map to TRBD1. The CDR3 has 15 amino acids. Germline values: CDR1 SGHTS, CDR2 YDEGEE. J was trimmed by 3 bases and V by 4 bases; bases with no gene match: 10. The CDR3 sequence is CASSIGQAKIYEQYF. The CDR3 nucleotides are TGTGCCAGCAGCATTGGACAGGCTAAAATCTACGAGCAGTACTTC.

This chain links TRBV7-9 with TRBJ2-5; D is possibly TRBD1 (6 bases). Trimming took 3 bases from V and 6 from J, leaving 8 bases between them. Germline V gene lookup returns CDR1 SEHNR and CDR2 FQNEAQ (reference sequence). The CDR3 extends over 12 amino acids. CDR3 sequence: CASSFTGQTQYF. CDR3 coding DNA: TGTGCCAGCAGCTTCACAGGGCAGACCCAGTACTTC. The entire variable domain, with the rest obtained from reference TRBV7-9 and TRBJ2-5, is as follows: DTGVSQNPRHKITKRGQNVTFRCDPISEHNRLYWYRQTLGQGPEFLTYFQNEAQLEKSRLLSDRFSAERPKGSFSTLEIQRTEQGDSAMYLCASSFTGQTQYFGPGTRLLVL.

The rearrangement links TRBV27 to TRBJ1-2; 9 bases fit TRBD1. This CDR3 has 14 residues. Germline CDR1 and CDR2: MNHEY and SMNVEV (reference sequence). Trimming at V came to 6 bases and at J to 5 bases, leaving 7 bases not matched to a gene. CDR3 DNA sequence: TGTGCCAGCAGCCTGGGACAGGGAGATTATGGCTACACCTTC. Translated, it gives CASSLGQGDYGYTF.

In this sample, this clone turned up once. The chain is built from TRBV11-1 and TRBJ2-1; D possibly corresponds to TRBD2 (6 bases). Trimming removed 5 bases at V and 12 bases at J, with 14 bases between. This CDR3 has 12 amino acids. Germline lookup yields CDR1 SGHAT and CDR2 FQDESV (reference sequence). CDR3 nucleotide sequence: TGTGCCAGCAGCCCCGGGAGCCCGGGGCAGTTCTTC. This gives the protein CASSPGSPGQFF.

V gene TRBV11-2 combines with J gene TRBJ2-3; D unresolved. V was cut by 5 bases and J by 2 bases, with 14 bases left in between. Germline lookup yields CDR1 SGHAT and CDR2 FQNNGV. The CDR3 is 15 residues long. CDR3 bases: TGTGCCAGCAGCCCCCGGCGACTTACCACAGATACGCAGTATTTT. This translates into CASSPRRLTTDTQYF.

This rearrangement joins TRBV28 to TRBJ2-7; D gene ambiguous. Looked up from germline, CDR1 is MDHEN and CDR2 is SYDVKM. The CDR3 consists of 13 residues. V lost 6 bases, J lost 5 bases, and 14 bases lay in between. The CDR3 region is CASRQNFGHEQYF. The DNA of the CDR3 is TGTGCCAGCAGGCAAAATTTTGGGCACGAGCAGTACTTC.